This T cell receptor (beta chain) comes out of a study of blood T cell repertoires in COVID-19. This clone has more than one count but fewer than ten. Original analysis: Estimated nucleated cell counts came from reference gene primer amplification. TCRdb's copy holds only in-frame clones and misses some; the assay was immunoSEQ multiplex PCR. V and J calls and clone size are copied from that table; D and trimming were computed from the DNA. The sample lists 190,000 or so clones; 85% were seen once. Participants were aged about 18 to 95 years, lived in about two dozen US areas, and enrolled virtually. Recovery among Cohort 3 donors was established by two negative PCRs, clearance, or symptom resolution. Germline lookup yields CDR1 SNHLY and CDR2 FYNNEI. V lost 2 bases to trimming and J lost 8 bases, with 10 bases between them. The CDR3 contains 13 residues.

This chain links TRBV2 with TRBJ1-3, with a tentative D call TRBD1 (5 bases). Sequenced material: PBMCs or T cells enriched from blood (not recorded which). The receptor's source is a man aged 35-49 years who had recovered from COVID-19. Here the CDR3 DNA reads TGTGCCAGCAGTGAACTTGAAGGGGACACCATATATTTT. Amino acids: CASSELEGDTIYF.